This record looks at one T cell receptor beta chain sequence and its context. Antigen: not known. Other DNA sequences in the sample encode the same CDR3. The source of the sample is a study of cytomegalovirus exposure and HLA in healthy donors. Study conclusions and caveats: Associated with HLA alleles at 0.05 false discovery rate in a later analysis were approximately 17,000 TCR beta sequences. Follow-up analysis found HLA locus-dependent TCR association rates, highest for DRB1 and lowest for HLA-C.

This CDR3 region has 11 residues. Trimming shortened V by 4 bases and J by 1 base, and 2 bases separated the two germline ends. Germline lookup yields CDR1 SGHRS and CDR2 YFSETQ. Both 60 Vbeta primers and 13 Jbeta primers went into the PCR. Original data processing: In a later analysis, roughly 11 million of tens of millions of unique beta chains occurred in at least two donors. The data were produced by immunoSEQ multiplex PCR, yet TCRdb's version contains in-frame clones alone and is incomplete. That table furnishes V, J and clone size, whereas the DNA furnished D and trimming. Among about 160,000 clones listed, roughly 80% were seen once.

This chain connects TRBV5-1 to TRBJ2-5, with D uncertain. The sequence came from a male donor in good health and CMV-seronegative. Sequenced: PBMCs. The CDR3 spells CASSLQETQYF. The DNA of the CDR3 is TGCGCCAGCAGCCTCCAAGAGACCCAGTACTTC. Full variable domain (rest looked up from reference TRBV5-1 and TRBJ2-5): KAGVTQTPRYLIKTRGQQVTLSCSPISGHRSVSWYQQTPGQGLQFLFEYFSETQRNKGNFPGRFSGRQFSNSRSEMNVSTLELGDSALYLCASSLQETQYFGPGTRLLVL.